This T cell receptor beta chain stems from a study of shared clonotypes between healthy human individuals. Study results and limitations: The study drew on few donors, limiting represented genetic and exposure-history diversity.

Sequenced by immunoSEQ multiplex PCR; TCRdb stores in-frame clones only, minus some. This table holds more than 2,000,000 clones, 85% to 95% found once. There are 13 residues in the CDR3. The germline CDR1 and CDR2 sequences are MNHEY and SVGAGI. Trimming removed 6 bases from V and 0 bases from J, with 6 bases in between. This clone was observed a few times. Its antigen is still unknown. The chain employs TRBV6-5 and TRBJ1-5; no reliable D call. Sequenced input: naive CD4+ T cells sorted from blood. Subset denoted: CD45RA+ positively selected. The clonotype comes from a man between 18 and 29 years old in good health. CDR3 protein: CASRINSNQPQHF. CDR3 DNA: TGTGCCAGCAGAATCAATAGCAATCAGCCCCAGCATTTT.